This is a list of T cell receptor beta chains from one sample in a study of metastatic and nonmetastatic thyroid tumors. TCRdb used MiXCR to call clones anew from the PCR reads. The table lists under 20,000 clones, 34% of them singletons. The sequencing input was tumor tissue. The receptors were gathered from a female donor with papillary thyroid cancer or a benign thyroid nodule (not recorded which). Some clones in this sample may be carry-over from other donors' samples. Each CDR3 is given with its conserved first and last residue.

v_call,cdr3_length,cdr3_aa
TRBV2,14,CASSEWQGPYEQYF
TRBV30,15,CAWSDSGGLAWALFF
TRBV6-2/TRBV6-3,15,CAIRDTTGNTDTQYF
TRBV5-5,14,CASSFEDQNQPQHF
TRBV20-1,13,CSARGIGGNTIYF
TRBV6-1,10,CASSDPEQYF
TRBV4-2,14,CASSQDWQAGELFF
TRBV4-1,15,CASGQVGIKRTEAFF
TRBV6-1,16,CASRVHPRRQDYEQYF
TRBV28,14,CASSSYKSSYEQYF
TRBV11-2,12,CASSTTGTIQFF
TRBV19,13,CASSITGGYGYTF
TRBV28,15,CASSIHPIMNTEAFF
TRBV18,15,CASSRTSVNTDTQYF
TRBV6-2/TRBV6-3,16,CASSYSAGTPNTEAFF
TRBV6-1,16,CASRVTESSYNSPLHF
TRBV24-1,16,CATSDLSSGSGNEQFF
TRBV13,15,CASSLTGSQADTQYF
TRBV20-1,15,CSARRGSGGYNEQFF
TRBV13,14,CASSLRPSVQPQHF
TRBV24-1,14,CATAQQGLEDIQYF
TRBV28,12,CASSDRGYEQYF